This T cell receptor (beta chain) derives from a study of T cells in Graves' hyperthyroidism and ophthalmopathy (dated by TCRdb to between 2018 and 2021). Some background on the complete study: Peripheral blood was sampled at the time of initial diagnosis, prior to any treatment. To identify TCR V-J signatures that set the groups apart, the researchers used a discovery cohort of about a hundred patients, made up of 43 with Graves' ophthalmopathy and approximately 57 with stable Graves' hyperthyroidism. Prospective prediction of ophthalmopathy was tested in an independent validation cohort consisting of 18 to 20 hyperthyroidism patients and some 17 patients who later progressed to ophthalmopathy. The 95 to 100 discovery patients were randomly divided into training and test sets at a 7:3 ratio. In about six Graves' hyperthyroidism patients, the study also compared T-cell repertoires from thyroid tissue with T-cell repertoires from blood. After sampling, hyperthyroidism patients received methimazole starting at 30 mg daily, and ophthalmopathy patients received high-dose intravenous methylprednisolone. The paper describes TCR Vbeta CDR3 sequencing of roughly 130 peripheral blood samples, made up of about 40 ophthalmopathy patients, around 78 hyperthyroidism patients and 17 progressor patients. What the authors observed across the whole study: A model built on a 13 V-J signature distinguished ophthalmopathy from stable hyperthyroidism, reaching 85% to 90% sensitivity and around 81% specificity in cross-validation and 80%/75% in testing. Blood samples also contained most of the expanded thyroid clonotypes (frequency above 0.001), which suggests that blood repertoires may reflect thyroid immune responses. Sample size was not statistically predetermined, and investigators were not blinded to group allocation. In validation, the model predicted progression to ophthalmopathy a median of 6.5 months before onset, with over 60% sensitivity and 72.22% specificity.

This clonotype was counted between two and nine times. The target of this receptor is not known. One base away there is no much larger clone; base qualities are not given. From a lookup of the germline V gene, CDR1 and CDR2 are SGHDT and YYEEEE. Including cysteine and phenylalanine, the CDR3 has 14 amino acids. Here the CDR3 DNA is all that survives: 42 bases in frame from base 1. From V the trimming removes 5 bases and from J it removes 2 bases, while the gene matches leave 7 bases of the junction unaccounted for. A patient counted as having stable Graves' hyperthyroidism if no progression to ophthalmopathy occurred over 18 months of follow-up. The hyperthyroidism patients were between 18 and 65 years old and newly diagnosed, with a disease duration of less than 2 months. The study excluded patients with uncontrolled infections, other autoimmune diseases, pregnancy or lactation. Diagnoses were based on clinical symptoms, serum thyroxine and TRAb, thyroid ultrasound and orbital computed tomography. PBMCs were isolated from 8 to 10 ml of fresh peripheral blood by Ficoll-Paque density gradient centrifugation. Total RNA was extracted using Trizol reagent, and RNA quality was assessed on an Agilent 2100 Bioanalyzer.

The TCR beta CDR3 regions were amplified from RNA transcripts. The TCR CDR3 was subjected to a first round of RT-PCR using the HTBI primer set and the Qiagen OneStep RT-PCR kit. Libraries were constructed in a second round of multiplex PCR, after which size selection and purification were carried out. The libraries were sequenced on an Illumina HiSeq2000 using paired-end 100 bp reads. The paper's data handling went like this. Raw data were processed with SOAPnuke, discarding reads with adapters, uncalled bases, mean Phred below 15, or no exact constant-primer or identifier match. COPE v1.2.5 was used to merge high-quality paired reads, and clonotypes were defined as unique nucleotide sequences. MiTCR v1.1 was used to align clonotypes to the IMGT TRBV, TRBD and TRBJ reference segments. Analysis was restricted to V-J combinations with a frequency above 0.0001, which covered just over 98% of repertoires. The TCS score was defined as the ratio of F50 (clonal expansion) to E x V (chaos), calculated using BLOSUM62-based TCRdist between CDR3 peptides within each V-J. Welch's t-statistics and random forest reduced 450 to 600 V-J features to 13, which were used in a naive Bayes classifier (R e1071). The similarity between thyroid and blood repertoires was quantified using the Morisita-Horn index. TCRdb's own reprocessing of the public reads used fastp at Q25 and MiXCR and kept productive beta chains. Rows with one shared CDR3 protein collapse into an entry with the most common genes and DNA. Here the V and J calls rest on TCRdb's processing, not on the authors' analysis. Recorded for this sample are 600,000 to 800,000 distinct CDR3 sequences; around a third of them occurred a single time. Together, the top ten hold around 32% of the sample.

The source material was blood. The source is a woman in her thirties or forties with Graves' hyperthyroidism. The chain is made from TRBV5-6 and TRBJ2-7; 7 bases in the middle match TRBD2. The DNA sequence is as follows: TGTGCCAGCAGTGGGCTAGCGGAAGCCTACGAGCAGTACTTC. The encoded protein is CASSGLAEAYEQYF.